Listed here are 20 T cell receptor beta chains from one sample, sequenced in a study of post-analysis software for immune sequencing data. The authors incorporated unique molecular identifiers into the TCR beta cDNA libraries. TCRdb re-called the PCR reads with MiXCR, one entry per CDR3 protein. This table holds 550,000 to 700,000 distinct CDR3 sequences, 44% found once. No cognate antigen is known for these TCRs. Study findings and constraints: In patients, 4 to 6 TRBV segments were more frequent than in controls, with TRBV5-6, TRBV5-1 and TRBV20-1 among them.

The source material was blood. The source of these receptors is a girl aged 10-17 years with multiple sclerosis.

In this sample, this clonotype turned up a few times. V gene TRBV7-9 combines with J gene TRBJ1-2, with D perhaps matching TRBD1 (6 bases). V dropped 0 bases and J dropped 6 bases, with 14 bases sitting between them. CDR3 length: 15 residues. Germline assignment: CDR1 SEHNR and CDR2 FQNEAQ (reference sequence). CDR3 amino acids: CASSLAGAGTHGYTF. The CDR3 coding sequence is TGTGCCAGCAGCTTAGCGGGGGCAGGGACCCATGGCTACACCTTC.

This clonotype was detected only a few times. The chain employs TRBV29-1 and TRBJ2-5; D is possibly TRBD1 (6 bases). CDR3 length equals 16 residues. V lost 0 bases, J lost 5 bases, and 19 bases lay in between. Germline-derived CDR1 and CDR2 are SQVTM and ANQGSEA. CDR3 sequence: CSVEDRLGQGHETQYF. CDR3 in DNA: TGCAGCGTTGAAGATCGCCTTGGGCAGGGGCACGAGACCCAGTACTTC. The full variable domain, with the rest looked up from reference TRBV29-1 and TRBJ2-5, is SAVISQKPSRDICQRGTSLTIQCQVDSQVTMMFWYRQQPGQSLTLIATANQGSEATYESGFVIDKFPISRPNLTFSTLTVSNMSPEDSSIYLCSVEDRLGQGHETQYFGPGTRLLVL.

CDR3 DNA sequence: TGTGCCAGCAGTGCCAGCCAGGCCCAGAAAGAGACCCAGTACTTC. Translation: CASSASQAQKETQYF. V and J are TRBV2 and TRBJ2-5; D is ambiguous. The V gene lost 4 bases and the J gene lost 3 bases, with 15 bases spanning the gap. CDR1 and CDR2 (germline): SNHLY, FYNNEI. This CDR3 region has 15 residues.

The rearrangement links TRBV5-1 to TRBJ1-5; D remains unclear. The CDR3 loop spans 16 amino acids. The V end lost 0 bases, the J end lost 2 bases, and 12 bases lay between the germline ends. The germline CDR1 and CDR2 sequences are SGHRS and YFSETQ. The CDR3 sequence is CASSLAPLQGNQPQHF. CDR3 nucleotides: TGCGCCAGCAGCTTGGCCCCCCTCCAAGGCAATCAGCCCCAGCATTTT.

For the CDR3, the DNA is TGTGCCAGCAGTTTAGGCGGGTATAGCAATCAGCCCCAGCATTTT. It specifies CASSLGGYSNQPQHF. The V and J genes are TRBV12-3 or TRBV12-4 and TRBJ1-5; D ambiguous. Trimming took off 1 base at V and 0 bases at J, with 7 bases between the two ends. CDR3 length: 15 amino acids.

The rearrangement joins TRBV5-1 to TRBJ2-1, with no clear D. Trimming took off 5 bases at V and 0 bases at J, with 9 bases between the two ends. CDR3 length equals 14 residues. Germline values: CDR1 SGHRS, CDR2 YFSETQ. CDR3 amino acids: CASRIEGSYNEQFF. For the CDR3, the DNA is TGCGCCAGCAGAATCGAAGGCTCCTACAATGAGCAGTTCTTC.

This clonotype has a handful of counts. The genes are TRBV7-6 and TRBJ2-5, with TRBD1 matching over 9 bases. Germline-derived CDR1 and CDR2 are SGHVS and FNYEAQ. This CDR3 has 15 residues. V lost 7 bases and J lost 5; bases outside the gene matches: 11. This CDR3 is CASTLGTGRTETQYF. The CDR3 nucleotides read TGTGCCAGCACCCTCGGGACAGGGAGGACGGAGACCCAGTACTTC.

CDR3 coding DNA: TGTGCCAGCAGCCCTCGGGGGATTGACACTGAAGCTTTCTTT. Residues: CASSPRGIDTEAFF. The gene calls are TRBV12-3 or TRBV12-4 and TRBJ1-1, with D tentatively TRBD1 (5 bases). With 6 bases removed from V and 3 bases from J, the gap between germline ends came to 14 bases. The CDR3 sequence is 14 residues long.

This clonotype was observed a few times. The J gene is TRBJ1-1, the V gene TRBV12-3 or TRBV12-4; D remains ambiguous. V dropped 6 bases and J dropped 5 bases, with 19 bases sitting between them. The CDR3 has 15 amino acids. CDR3 coding DNA: TGTGCCAGCAGGCTGACGGGCGGGGTTCGAACTGAAGCTTTCTTT. Residues: CASRLTGGVRTEAFF.

Ten or more counts support this clonotype. The chain recombines TRBV12-3 or TRBV12-4 with TRBJ2-1; no definite D call. Trimming took off 1 base at V and 8 bases at J, with 3 bases between the two ends. The CDR3 is made up of 11 amino acids. The CDR3: CASSLVDEQFF. The CDR3 nucleotides read TGTGCCAGCAGTTTAGTAGATGAGCAGTTCTTC.

The rearrangement uses TRBV2 and TRBJ2-4; 11 bases are shared with TRBD2. V lost 7 bases and J lost 7; bases outside the gene matches: 6. CDR3 length: 14 residues. Germline lookup yields CDR1 SNHLY and CDR2 FYNNEI. In DNA form, the CDR3 reads TGTGCCAGCAATCGACTAGCGGGAAACAACATTCAGTACTTC. This translates into CASNRLAGNNIQYF.

This chain connects TRBV28 to TRBJ1-5; D unresolved. Trimming took 6 bases from V and 0 from J, leaving 12 bases between them. The CDR3 loop spans 15 amino acids. Germline V gene sequence: CDR1 MDHEN, CDR2 SYDVKM. CDR3 protein: CASSPDGSSNQPQHF. CDR3 DNA sequence: TGTGCCAGCAGCCCGGACGGCAGTAGCAATCAGCCCCAGCATTTT.

This chain uses TRBV12-3 or TRBV12-4 with TRBJ1-5; 8 bases align to TRBD1. Trimming cost V 7 bases and J 5 bases; bases outside gene matches: 4. The CDR3 has 13 amino acids. The CDR3 is CASTPDRDQPQHF. The CDR3 DNA follows: TGTGCCAGCACCCCGGACAGGGATCAGCCCCAGCATTTT.

The chain carries TRBV12-3 or TRBV12-4 and TRBJ2-4, with 8 nucleotides matching TRBD1. The J call may be mistaken, given a closer DNA end match to TRBJ2-7. This CDR3 is built from 17 residues. CDR3 nucleotides: TGTGCCAGCAGTCTCCCAGATACCGGGACAGGACACTACGAGCAGTACTTC. This sequence encodes CASSLPDTGTGHYEQYF.

J is TRBJ2-7 and V is TRBV5-1, with TRBD2 matching 8 bases. Trimming removed 0 bases from V and 4 bases from J; junction bases left unmatched: 6. The germline V gene encodes CDR1 SGHRS and CDR2 YFSETQ. The CDR3 has 15 residues. The CDR3 nucleotides read TGCGCCAGCAGCTTGGCCGGGAGGGCCTCTTACGAGCAGTACTTC. Its protein is CASSLAGRASYEQYF. Based on the CDR3 plus reference TRBV5-1 and TRBJ2-7, the full variable domain is KAGVTQTPRYLIKTRGQQVTLSCSPISGHRSVSWYQQTPGQGLQFLFEYFSETQRNKGNFPGRFSGRQFSNSRSEMNVSTLELGDSALYLCASSLAGRASYEQYFGPGTRLTVT.

J is TRBJ2-2 and V is TRBV6-1, with D perhaps TRBD2 (5 bases). The CDR3 spans 14 residues. From germline, CDR1 is MNHNS and CDR2 SASEGT. Trimming removed 2 bases at V and 6 bases at J, with 10 bases between. For the CDR3, the DNA is TGTGCCAGCAGTGAACGAGCGGAGGCCGGGGAGCTGTTTTTT. Its protein is CASSERAEAGELFF.

A few counts support this clonotype. J is TRBJ2-7 and V is TRBV6-2 or TRBV6-3, with 8 bases lining up with TRBD1. The CDR3 consists of 13 residues. CDR1 and CDR2 from the germline V gene are MNHEY and SVGEGT. Trimming removed 5 bases from V and 6 bases from J; junction bases left unmatched: 6. DNA of the CDR3: TGTGCCAGCAGTCCGTGGACAGGGACCGAGCAGTACTTC. This gives the protein CASSPWTGTEQYF.

The chain carries TRBV5-1 and TRBJ2-3; D may match TRBD1 or TRBD2 (5 bases each). The CDR3 length is 15 residues. V was trimmed by 4 bases and J by 2 bases, leaving 14 bases between them. Germline V gene lookup returns CDR1 SGHRS and CDR2 YFSETQ. CDR3 protein: CASSIRWGPTDTQYF. The CDR3 nucleotides are TGCGCCAGCAGCATTAGGTGGGGACCCACAGATACGCAGTATTTT.

This clonotype has just a few counts. J is TRBJ2-1 and V is TRBV20-1, with TRBD2 identical over 9 bases. Germline CDR1 and CDR2: DFQATT and SNEGSKA (reference sequence). The CDR3 loop spans 13 amino acids. The chain's CDR3 is CSHLAGNEGEQFF. CDR3 nucleotides: TGCAGCCATCTAGCGGGAAACGAGGGTGAGCAGTTCTTC.

The CDR3 nucleotides read TGTGCCAGCAGTTCCTTAACGGGACAGGGATTCCAGGGGACCCAGTACTTC. Translated: CASSSLTGQGFQGTQYF. The rearrangement links TRBV12-3 or TRBV12-4 to TRBJ2-7; 9 bases align to TRBD1. The assigned J gene may be wrong: the sequence end matches TRBJ2-5 better. The length of the CDR3 is 17 residues.